This T cell receptor beta chain was recovered during a study of CD8 T cells in ankylosing spondylitis. Germline CDR1 and CDR2: GTSNPN and SVGIG (reference sequence). Between the trimmed V and J ends, which lost 8 bases and 0 bases, there was a span of 20 bases. The CDR3 spans 15 residues. A single record per CDR3 protein comes from TCRdb applying MiXCR to the 5' RACE reads. This table has 180,000 or so distinct CDR3 sequences, around 10% appearing once. This clonotype occurred many times. The sample taken for sequencing was blood, either unsorted or a sorted T cell fraction (not recorded which). The genes are TRBV30 and TRBJ2-7, with D possibly being TRBD1 or TRBD2 (6 bases each). This clonotype was obtained from a male donor with ankylosing spondylitis or in good health (not recorded which). This CDR3 reads CAADRQAGGSYEQYF. The CDR3 DNA reads as TGTGCCGCAGATCGACAGGCCGGGGGCTCCTACGAGCAGTACTTC.